The clone carrying this T cell receptor beta chain showed up just once. The CDR3 spans 15 residues. Trimming shortened V by 6 bases and J by 5 bases, and 17 bases separated the two germline ends. Germline lookup yields CDR1 ENHRY and CDR2 SYGVKD. The sample belongs to a study of blood T cell repertoires in COVID-19. Study-level background: Sources were T cells, B-cell-depleted T cells, or PBMCs; the material itself was cDNA or gDNA.

Libraries were prepared by immunoSEQ multiplex PCR; TCRdb keeps only in-frame clonotypes and omits some of them. Seen here are about 200,000 clones, 87% observed once, and the top ten hold 20% to 25%. The source is a man between 60 and 70 years old with active or convalescent COVID-19. The rearrangement links TRBV10-3 to TRBJ2-1; perhaps TRBD1 as D (6 bases). Sequenced sample: peripheral blood. The CDR3 here is CAIRALDGDNNEQFF. The CDR3 DNA is TGTGCCATCAGAGCCCTGGATGGGGACAACAATGAGCAGTTCTTC.